This T cell receptor beta chain was sequenced for a study of T cells expressing NK-cell markers. On the study more broadly: Serological testing identified seven of the eight sequenced donors as HCMV-seropositive and one as seronegative.

Study-wide results and limits: The study found these clonotypes also leading the CD3+CD56-NKG2C+ fraction in four donors.

TCRdb re-called the 5' RACE reads, yielding one record per CDR3 amino acid sequence without DNA. The repertoire table contains about 450,000 distinct CDR3 sequences. Germline lookup yields CDR1 SGHTA and CDR2 FQGTGA. The CDR3 has 14 residues. Concerning this clonotype itself: As yet, its antigen is unknown.

Sequenced: blood T cells: a sorted CD56 or NKG2C T cell subset, CD4+ or CD8+ T cells, or bulk PBMC T cells (not recorded which). This sequence was found in a woman aged 18 to 75 in good health. The chain combines TRBV7-3 with TRBJ2-3; lacking DNA, the TRBD1 call made by TCRdb goes unchecked. The CDR3 sequence: CASSSGTYTDTQYF.